The subject of this entry is one TCR beta chain. The antigen is unknown. This specimen belongs to a study of tumor and adjacent non-tumor tissue in lung cancer. Study-wide background: The cohort had about a dozen adenocarcinoma, a couple of squamous cell and 1 small cell patients. Whole-study findings and limits: Top 100 clones took a larger repertoire share in normal lung. Higher tumor TCR diversity was associated with shorter survival.

No cell sorting was done before RNA was extracted from the tissue. Between August and November 2014, newly diagnosed, chemotherapy-naive lung cancer patients underwent thoracic surgery in China. The library came from three nested PCR rounds adapted from ARM-PCR protocols. A single record per CDR3 protein comes from TCRdb applying MiXCR to the multiplex PCR reads. The table includes 120,000 to 150,000 distinct CDR3 sequences, around 60% detected once. CDR1 is DFQATT and CDR2 is SNEGSKA in the germline V gene (reference sequence). The CDR3 is 14 residues long. Trimming cost V 6 bases and J 0 bases; bases outside gene matches: 8.

Sequenced input: lung tumor tissue. This chain joins TRBV20-1 and TRBJ2-7; 7 positions match TRBD2. The sequence derives from a man aged 55 to 70 with small cell lung cancer. The CDR3 protein is CSAFASGSSYEQYF. The CDR3 bases are TGCAGTGCCTTTGCTAGCGGCAGCTCCTACGAGCAGTACTTC.